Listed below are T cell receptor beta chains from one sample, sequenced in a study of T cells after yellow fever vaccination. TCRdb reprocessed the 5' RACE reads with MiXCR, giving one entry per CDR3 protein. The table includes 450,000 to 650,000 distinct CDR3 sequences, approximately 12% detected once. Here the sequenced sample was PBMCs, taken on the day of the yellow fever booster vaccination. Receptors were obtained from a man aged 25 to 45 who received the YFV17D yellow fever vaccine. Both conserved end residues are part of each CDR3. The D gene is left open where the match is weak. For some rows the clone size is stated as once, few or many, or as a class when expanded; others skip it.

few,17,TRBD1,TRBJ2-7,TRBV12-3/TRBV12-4,CASSLAHGTGGFGEQYF,TGTGCCAGCAGTTTAGCGCACGGGACAGGGGGCTTCGGCGAGCAGTACTTC
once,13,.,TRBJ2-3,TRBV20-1,CSAPREITDTQYF,TGCAGTGCCCCGAGGGAGATCACAGATACGCAGTATTTT
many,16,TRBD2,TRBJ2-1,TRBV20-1,CSVRRPAGVTNNEQFF,TGCAGTGTAAGGCGCCCCGCGGGGGTCACGAACAATGAGCAGTTCTTC
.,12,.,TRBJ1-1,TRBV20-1,CSAGSRGTEAFF,TGCAGTGCAGGTTCCAGGGGAACTGAAGCTTTCTTT
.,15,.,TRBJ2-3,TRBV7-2,CASSLGPGAGNTQYF,TGTGCCAGCAGCTTAGGACCGGGGGCGGGAAATACGCAGTATTTT
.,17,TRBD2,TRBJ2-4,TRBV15,CATSRDDVGRAKNIQYF,TGTGCCACCAGCAGAGATGACGTCGGGAGGGCCAAAAACATTCAGTACTTC
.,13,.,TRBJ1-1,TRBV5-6,CASSSGTTTEAFF,TGTGCCAGCAGCTCTGGGACAACCACTGAAGCTTTCTTT
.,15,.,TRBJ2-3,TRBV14,CASSQDLTSPDTQYF,TGTGCCAGCAGCCAAGATTTAACTAGCCCAGATACGCAGTATTTT
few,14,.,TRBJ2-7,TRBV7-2,CASSLTRDGYEQYF,TGTGCCAGCAGCTTAACCAGGGACGGCTACGAGCAGTACTTC
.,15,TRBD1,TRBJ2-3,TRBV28,CASSSGTGGADTQYF,TGTGCCAGCAGTTCCGGGACAGGGGGGGCAGATACGCAGTATTTT
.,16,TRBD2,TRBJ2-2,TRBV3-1,CASSPPTSVNTGELFF,TGTGCCAGCTCTCCCCCGACTAGCGTGAACACCGGGGAGCTGTTTTTT
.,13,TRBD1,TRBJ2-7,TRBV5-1,CASSTTGGDEQYF,TGCGCCAGCAGCACAACAGGGGGCGACGAGCAGTACTTC
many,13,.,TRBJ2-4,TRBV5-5,CASSADIKNIQYF,TGTGCCAGCAGCGCGGATATTAAAAACATTCAGTACTTC
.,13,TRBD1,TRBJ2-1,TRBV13,CASSKNRGNEQFF,TGTGCCAGCAGCAAAAACAGGGGCAATGAGCAGTTCTTC
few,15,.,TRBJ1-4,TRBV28,CASSLLNRSNEKLFF,TGTGCCAGCAGTTTATTGAACAGGAGTAATGAAAAACTGTTTTTT
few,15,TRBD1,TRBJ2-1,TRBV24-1,CATSVPGQGRYEQFF,TGTGCCACCAGTGTACCGGGACAGGGGCGGTATGAGCAGTTCTTC
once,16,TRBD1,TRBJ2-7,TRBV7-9,CASSPYTGARRYERYF,TGTGCCAGCAGTCCTTATACAGGGGCCCGTCGCTACGAGCGGTACTTC
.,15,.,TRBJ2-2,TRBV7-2,CASSLIRMGTGELFF,TGTGCCAGCAGCTTAATCCGCATGGGCACCGGGGAGCTGTTTTTT
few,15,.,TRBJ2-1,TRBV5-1,CASSFFKTVYNEQFF,TGCGCCAGCAGCTTTTTTAAGACAGTCTACAATGAGCAGTTCTTC
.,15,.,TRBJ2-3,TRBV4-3,CASSQDGPVTDTQYF,TGCGCCAGCAGCCAAGACGGGCCGGTCACAGATACGCAGTATTTT
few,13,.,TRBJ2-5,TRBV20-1,CSNSRGGGETQYF,TGCAGTAACAGCAGGGGGGGCGGAGAGACCCAGTACTTC
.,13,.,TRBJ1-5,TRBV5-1,CASSLEEDQPQHF,TGCGCCAGCAGCTTGGAAGAGGATCAGCCCCAGCATTTT
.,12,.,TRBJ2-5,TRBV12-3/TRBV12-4,CASAEIQETQYF,TGTGCCAGCGCGGAGATCCAGGAGACCCAGTACTTC
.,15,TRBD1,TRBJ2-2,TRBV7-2,CASSPWTGSTGELFF,TGTGCCAGCAGCCCTTGGACAGGATCGACCGGGGAGCTGTTTTTT
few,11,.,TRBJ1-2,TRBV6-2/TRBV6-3,CASSYLGGPHF,TGTGCCAGCAGTTATCTTGGAGGACCTCACTTC
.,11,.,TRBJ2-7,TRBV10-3,CAISPAYEQYF,TGTGCCATCAGTCCGGCCTACGAGCAGTACTTC
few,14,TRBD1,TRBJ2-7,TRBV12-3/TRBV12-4,CASSPTGTGNEQYF,TGTGCCAGCAGTCCTACCGGGACAGGGAACGAGCAGTACTTC
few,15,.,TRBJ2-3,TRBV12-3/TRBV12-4,CASRHPGLKADTQYF,TGTGCCAGCAGGCATCCGGGCCTAAAAGCAGATACGCAGTATTTT
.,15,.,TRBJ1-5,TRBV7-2,CASSLGRAGHQPQHF,TGTGCCAGCAGCTTAGGCAGGGCCGGGCATCAGCCCCAGCATTTT
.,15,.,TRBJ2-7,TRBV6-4,CASMTGHGFSYEQYF,TGTGCCAGCATGACGGGACATGGATTTTCCTACGAGCAGTACTTC
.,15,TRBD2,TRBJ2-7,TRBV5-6,CASSLYGLAGDEQYF,TGTGCCAGCAGCTTGTACGGACTAGCGGGAGACGAGCAGTACTTC